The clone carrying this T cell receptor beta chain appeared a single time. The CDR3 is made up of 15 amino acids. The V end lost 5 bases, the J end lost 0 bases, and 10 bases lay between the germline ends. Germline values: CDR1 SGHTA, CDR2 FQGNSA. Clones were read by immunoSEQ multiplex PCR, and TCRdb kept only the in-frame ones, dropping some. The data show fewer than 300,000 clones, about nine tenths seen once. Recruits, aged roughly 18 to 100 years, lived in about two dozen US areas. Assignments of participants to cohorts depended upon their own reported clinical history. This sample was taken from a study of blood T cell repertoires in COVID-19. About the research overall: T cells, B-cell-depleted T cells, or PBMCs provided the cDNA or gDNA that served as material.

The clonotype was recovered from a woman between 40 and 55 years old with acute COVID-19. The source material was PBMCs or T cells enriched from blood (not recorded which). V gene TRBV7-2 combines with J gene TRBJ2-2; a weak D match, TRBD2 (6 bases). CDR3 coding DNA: TGTGCCAGCAGCCAGGGACTTGCGAACACCGGGGAGCTGTTTTTT. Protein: CASSQGLANTGELFF.